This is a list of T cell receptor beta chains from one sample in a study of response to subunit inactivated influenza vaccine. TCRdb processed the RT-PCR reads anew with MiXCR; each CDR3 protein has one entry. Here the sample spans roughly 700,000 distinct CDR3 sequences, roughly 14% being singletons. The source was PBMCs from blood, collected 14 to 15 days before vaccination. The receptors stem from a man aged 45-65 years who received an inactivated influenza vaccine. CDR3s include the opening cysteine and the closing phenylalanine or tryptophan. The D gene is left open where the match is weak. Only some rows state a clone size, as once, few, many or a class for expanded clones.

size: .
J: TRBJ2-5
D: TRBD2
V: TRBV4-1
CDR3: CASSQETSAKETQYF
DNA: TGCGCCAGCAGCCAAGAGACTAGCGCTAAAGAGACCCAGTACTTC

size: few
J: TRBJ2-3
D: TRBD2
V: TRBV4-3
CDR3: CASSPLLAGGTDTQYF
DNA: TGCGCCAGCAGCCCACTACTAGCGGGAGGCACAGATACGCAGTATTTT

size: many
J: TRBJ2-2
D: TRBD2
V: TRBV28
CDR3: CASSFWTSGTGELFF
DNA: TGTGCCAGCAGTTTTTGGACTAGCGGGACCGGGGAGCTGTTTTTT

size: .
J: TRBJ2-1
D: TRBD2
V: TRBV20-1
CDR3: CSARYGPGLVSEQFF
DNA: TGCAGTGCTAGATACGGCCCGGGACTAGTAAGTGAGCAGTTCTTC

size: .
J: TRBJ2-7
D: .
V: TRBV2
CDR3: CATSTGMGYEQYF
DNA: TGTGCCACTTCTACGGGTATGGGCTACGAGCAGTACTTC

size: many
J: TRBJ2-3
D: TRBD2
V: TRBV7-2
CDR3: CASSLLAGGITDTQYF
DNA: TGTGCCAGCAGCCTCCTAGCGGGAGGAATCACAGATACGCAGTATTTT

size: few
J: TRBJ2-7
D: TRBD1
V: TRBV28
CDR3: CAGTRYRGF
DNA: TGTGCCGGGACCAGATACAGGGGCTTC

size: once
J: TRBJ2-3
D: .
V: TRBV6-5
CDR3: CASSYSWGGRTDTQYF
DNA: TGTGCCAGCAGTTACTCATGGGGGGGCCGCACAGATACGCAGTATTTT

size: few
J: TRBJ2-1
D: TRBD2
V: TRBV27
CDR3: CASSLAGGPHNEQFF
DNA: TGTGCCAGCAGCCTAGCGGGGGGGCCCCACAATGAGCAGTTCTTC

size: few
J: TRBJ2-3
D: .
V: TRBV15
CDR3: CATSLSAGIDTQYF
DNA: TGTGCCACCAGCCTTTCGGCAGGGATAGATACGCAGTATTTT

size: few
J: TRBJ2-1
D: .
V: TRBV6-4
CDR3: CASSEGVRNEQFF
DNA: TGTGCCAGCAGTGAGGGGGTTCGCAATGAGCAGTTCTTC

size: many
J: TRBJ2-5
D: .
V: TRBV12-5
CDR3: CASGPDRGETQYF
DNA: TGTGCTAGTGGGCCCGATAGGGGAGAGACCCAGTACTTC

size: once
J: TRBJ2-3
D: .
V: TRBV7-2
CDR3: CASSRQGTSTDTQYF
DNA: TGTGCCAGCAGCCGTCAGGGTACTAGCACAGATACGCAGTATTTT

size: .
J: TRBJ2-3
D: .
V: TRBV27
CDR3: CASASLPPRPSTDTQYF
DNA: TGTGCCAGCGCTTCTCTCCCCCCGCGTCCTAGCACAGATACGCAGTATTTT

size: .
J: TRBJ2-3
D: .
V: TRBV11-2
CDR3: CASSHRRPTDTQYF
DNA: TGTGCCAGCAGCCATCGCAGACCCACAGATACGCAGTATTTT

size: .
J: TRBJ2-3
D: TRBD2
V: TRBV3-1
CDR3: CASCQDLLRGGTDTQYF
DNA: TGTGCCTCCTGCCAAGATCTTTTGCGGGGGGGCACAGATACGCAGTATTTT

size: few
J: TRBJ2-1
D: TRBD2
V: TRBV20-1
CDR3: CSAQTQQRETRNEQFF
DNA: TGCAGTGCTCAAACTCAGCAGCGGGAGACTCGCAATGAGCAGTTCTTC